The clone carrying this T cell receptor (beta chain) is medium-sized. As yet, its antigen is unknown. The ends were cut back, 6 bases at V and 0 bases at J, with 6 bases in the middle. The CDR3 is 14 amino acids. Germline V lookup: CDR1 LNHDA, CDR2 SQIVND (reference sequence). Depth targeted 1 in 200,000 to 1 in 1 million T cells, averaging around 10x coverage per clonotype. Sequenced by immunoSEQ multiplex PCR; TCRdb stores in-frame clones only, minus some. Among 15,000 to 20,000 clones, about 85% were seen once, and the ten largest hold 5% to 7%. The data derive from a study of cytotoxic CD8 clonotypes in ibrutinib-treated CLL. Study-level background: Enrolment comprised some 10 relapsed/refractory and 15 treatment-naive patients; approximately 18 were IGHV unmutated. The sample average was 255,043 productive templates and roughly 94,000 productive rearrangements. Findings and caveats of the study: The clonality rise at ibrutinib response reflected private clonotype expansion.

The chain recombines TRBV19 with TRBJ2-6; unclear D gene. The source is a human donor with chronic lymphocytic leukemia. The material sequenced was PBMCs, taken before ibrutinib treatment. CDR3 residues: CASRAHSGANVLTF. The DNA for the CDR3 is TGTGCCAGTAGAGCTCACTCTGGGGCCAACGTCCTGACTTTC.